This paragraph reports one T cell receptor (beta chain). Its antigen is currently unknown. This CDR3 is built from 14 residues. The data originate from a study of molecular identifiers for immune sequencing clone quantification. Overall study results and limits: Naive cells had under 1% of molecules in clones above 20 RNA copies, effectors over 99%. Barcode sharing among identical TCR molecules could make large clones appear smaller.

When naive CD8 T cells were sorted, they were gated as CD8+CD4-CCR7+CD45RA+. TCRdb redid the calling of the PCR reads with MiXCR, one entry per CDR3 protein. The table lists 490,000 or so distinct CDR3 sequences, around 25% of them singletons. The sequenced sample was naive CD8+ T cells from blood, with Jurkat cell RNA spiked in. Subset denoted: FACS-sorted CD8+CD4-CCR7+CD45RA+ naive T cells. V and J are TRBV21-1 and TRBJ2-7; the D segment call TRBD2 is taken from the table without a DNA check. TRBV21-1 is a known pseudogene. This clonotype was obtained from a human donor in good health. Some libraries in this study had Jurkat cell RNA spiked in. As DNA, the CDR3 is TGTGCCAGCGGCAAAAGGGAGAAGAGCTACGAGCAGTACTTC. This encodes CASGKREKSYEQYF.